What follows are 13 T cell receptor beta chains derived from one specimen sequenced in a study of human T cells and chemical hapten exposure. TCRdb re-derived calls from the RACE reads in MiXCR, one entry per CDR3 protein. The sample lists roughly 120,000 distinct CDR3 sequences, less than 10% seen once, with approximately 3% in the top ten. Time point noted: patch test 2, 6 weeks after DPC sensitization. This sample's treatment: therapeutic diphenylcyclopropenone sensitization with weekly scalp DPC. This sample comprised whole blood, obtained in connection with sensitization to the hapten diphenylcyclopropenone (DPC). The receptors come from a woman between 40 and 50 years old with alopecia areata. Some clones in this sample may be carry-over from other donors' samples.

Points on this clonotype: A single base separates this from a much larger clone, so it may be a read error. A read error is likely, as this CDR3 ends without the conserved phenylalanine or tryptophan. The genes are TRBV4-1 and TRBJ2-5; 11 nucleotides line up with TRBD2. After removal of 0 bases from V and 6 bases from J, the junction contained 3 bases not matched to a gene. This CDR3 spans 15 amino acids. Per germline, CDR1 MGHRA and CDR2 YSYEKL. CDR3 coding DNA: TGCGCCAGCAGCCAAGATCCTAGCGGGGGGCAGACCCAGTACTCC. Its translation: CASSQDPSGGQTQYS.

This clonotype was counted a few times. The V gene is TRBV5-6, the J gene TRBJ2-7; D is possibly TRBD1 (5 bases). Germline V gives CDR1 SGHDT, CDR2 YYEEEE. This CDR3 comprises 17 residues. V gave up 2 bases and J gave up 6 bases, with 24 bases separating them. The CDR3 spells CASSFYNAGLRSAEQYF. The DNA for the CDR3 is TGTGCCAGCAGCTTTTATAACGCAGGGCTGAGATCCGCCGAGCAGTACTTC.

The chain recombines TRBV7-3 with TRBJ1-2; TRBD1 agrees at 10 bases. This CDR3 is built from 15 residues. Per germline, CDR1 SGHTA and CDR2 FQGTGA. Unmatched junction bases numbered 7, after V lost 2 bases and J lost 7 bases. Here the CDR3 reads CASSLGGTGAGGYTF. In DNA, the CDR3 is TGTGCCAGCAGCTTAGGAGGGACAGGGGCTGGTGGCTACACCTTC.

This clonotype was detected only a few times. The chain is built from TRBV18 and TRBJ2-7; TRBD1 aligns across 7 bases. The CDR3 is 14 amino acids. The J segment lost 1 base and the V segment lost 5 bases, leaving 5 bases of the junction unmatched. CDR1 and CDR2 from the germline V gene are KGHSH and LQKENI. The CDR3 reads CASSEGTDSYEQYF. CDR3 coding DNA: TGTGCCAGCTCAGAAGGGACAGATTCCTACGAGCAGTACTTC.

The chain carries TRBV5-1 and TRBJ2-7; D unresolved. Trimming took 6 bases from V and 4 from J, leaving 23 bases between them. This CDR3 is built from 16 residues. Germline CDR1 is SGHRS and CDR2 is YFSETQ. The CDR3 reads CASTHTFLASPYEQYF. In nucleotides, the CDR3 is TGCGCCAGCACCCATACCTTTCTTGCCTCACCTTACGAGCAGTACTTC.

This clonotype occurred many times. V is TRBV4-1 and J is TRBJ1-6; D is unclear. The germline CDR1 and CDR2 sequences are MGHRA and YSYEKL. V dropped 0 bases and J dropped 4 bases, with 13 bases sitting between them. This CDR3 spans 17 amino acids. The CDR3 region is CASSQDRSDGYNSPLHF. The CDR3 DNA reads as TGCGCCAGCAGCCAAGATCGATCGGACGGATATAATTCACCCCTCCACTTT.

This clonotype was seen only a few times. V gene TRBV6-2 or TRBV6-3 combines with J gene TRBJ1-2; D is unresolved. CDR3 length: 14 residues. Germline V gene sequence: CDR1 MNHEY, CDR2 SVGEGT. Trimming left V 6 bases short and J 4 bases short, with 15 bases between. The CDR3 DNA reads as TGTGCCAGCAGGCCCTCTGGGAGGAGCTATGGCTACACCTTC. Its translation: CASRPSGRSYGYTF.

Only a few counts were recorded for this clonotype. The chain has TRBV2 and TRBJ2-3; D is tentatively TRBD1 or TRBD2 (5 bases each). In germline, CDR1 is SNHLY, CDR2 FYNNEI. CDR3 length: 15 amino acids. V lost 6 bases to trimming and J lost 1 base, with 14 bases between them. CDR3 protein: CASRIPGAGTDTQYF. The DNA for the CDR3 is TGTGCCAGCAGAATTCCCGGGGCAGGCACAGATACGCAGTATTTT.

J is TRBJ2-3 and V is TRBV12-2; no check of the table's D call, TRBD1, against the DNA was made. TRBV12-2 is classified as a pseudogene. This CDR3 is built from 16 residues. For the CDR3, the DNA is TGTGCAAGTCGCTTAGAGGGGACAGCCTACACAGATACGCAGTATTTT. Its protein is CASRLEGTAYTDTQYF.

This clonotype was counted only a few times. The chain employs TRBV6-2 or TRBV6-3 and TRBJ1-5; 7 bases match TRBD1. The CDR3 consists of 15 residues. The germline V gene has CDR1 MNHEY and CDR2 SVGEGT. J gave up 3 bases and V 6 bases, and 8 bases lay outside the gene matches. CDR3 protein: CASRPTGVPNQPQHF. The CDR3 nucleotides are TGTGCCAGCAGACCTACAGGGGTGCCCAATCAGCCCCAGCATTTT.

CDR3 sequence: CASSRQKNTEAFF. CDR3 coding DNA: TGTGCCAGCAGCCGCCAGAAGAACACTGAAGCTTTCTTT. The chain recombines TRBV6-5 with TRBJ1-1; no clear D. Germline CDR1 MNHEY, CDR2 SVGAGI. This CDR3 contains 13 residues. The V gene lost 6 bases and the J gene lost 1 base, with 9 bases spanning the gap.

The sample holds many counts of this clonotype. CDR3 sequence reads: CASSQTGVNQPQHF. DNA for the CDR3: TGTGCCAGCAGCCAGACAGGGGTGAATCAGCCCCAGCATTTT. The chain recombines TRBV7-9 with TRBJ1-5; 8 nucleotides line up with TRBD1. V was clipped by 5 bases and J by 4 bases; unmatched bases: 4. Germline CDR1 is SEHNR and CDR2 is FQNEAQ (reference sequence). The CDR3 totals 14 residues.

This clonotype was seen ten or more times. The chain employs TRBV11-2 and TRBJ2-7, with D unresolved. Trimming cost V 6 bases and J 1 base, with 10 bases left between them. Germline-derived CDR1 and CDR2 are SGHAT and FQNNGV. The CDR3 sequence is 13 residues long. The CDR3 sequence: CASSFPGSYEQYF. The CDR3 coding sequence is TGTGCCAGCAGTTTCCCCGGGTCCTACGAGCAGTACTTC.